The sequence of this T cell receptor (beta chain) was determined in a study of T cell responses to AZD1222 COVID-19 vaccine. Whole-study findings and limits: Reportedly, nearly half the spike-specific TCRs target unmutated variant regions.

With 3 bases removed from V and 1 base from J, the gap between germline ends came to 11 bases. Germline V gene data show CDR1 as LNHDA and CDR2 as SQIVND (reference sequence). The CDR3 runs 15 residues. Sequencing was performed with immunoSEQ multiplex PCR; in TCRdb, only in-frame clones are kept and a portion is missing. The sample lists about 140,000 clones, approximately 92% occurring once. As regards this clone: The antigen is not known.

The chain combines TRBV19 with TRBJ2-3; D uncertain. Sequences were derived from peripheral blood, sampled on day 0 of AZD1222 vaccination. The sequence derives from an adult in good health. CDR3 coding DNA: TGTGCCAGTAGTATGAAGGGCCGGGGCACAGATACGCAGTATTTT. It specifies CASSMKGRGTDTQYF.